This T cell receptor (beta chain) was identified during a study of blood T cell repertoires in COVID-19. Study-level information: Samples representing acute and convalescent COVID-19 were sourced from the United States, Italy and Spain. T cells, B-cell-depleted T cells, or PBMCs supplied cDNA or gDNA.

The Seattle patients, enrolled during active infection, were followed longitudinally. Methods used by the authors: The assay estimated nucleated cells by amplifying reference gene primers. Sequenced by immunoSEQ multiplex PCR; TCRdb stores in-frame clones only, minus some. V, J and clone size are those of that table, while D and trimming were read from the DNA. This table holds about 410,000 clones, about 89% found once. The CDR3 runs to 14 residues. V gave up 5 bases and J gave up 4 bases, with 13 bases separating them. The V gene's germline CDR1 is SGHVS and CDR2 FNYEAQ. The gene calls are TRBV7-6 and TRBJ2-3, with D possibly matching TRBD1 (5 bases). Sequencing was carried out using peripheral blood. The sequence was collected from a woman aged 40 to 50 with COVID-19, enrolled during active disease. The CDR3 DNA reads TGTGCCAGCAGCCCCGAAAGGGGCTCAGATACGCAGTATTTT. It codes for CASSPERGSDTQYF.